These T cell receptor beta chains were read from a single sample in a study of T cells after yellow fever vaccination. TCRdb reprocessed the 5' RACE reads with MiXCR, giving one entry per CDR3 protein. The sample contains 200,000 to 250,000 distinct CDR3 sequences, 6.9% of which appear only once. The specimen comprised CD4+ T cells sorted from PBMCs, sampled 15 days after the yellow fever booster vaccination. These receptors all stem from a man aged 25-45 years who received the YFV17D yellow fever vaccine. CDR3s include the opening cysteine and the closing phenylalanine or tryptophan. The D gene is left open where the match is weak. Clone sizes are given selectively: once, few, many, or a class where the clone is expanded.

>many|TRBJ2-1|10|TRBV20-1|TRBD2
CSPGGNEQFF
TGCAGTCCGGGAGGCAATGAGCAGTTCTTC
>many|TRBJ2-7|15|TRBV6-5|.
CASLYRGSLPYEQYF
TGTGCCAGCCTCTACAGAGGCAGCCTACCCTACGAGCAGTACTTC
>.|TRBJ1-2|13|TRBV27|.
CASSLGGSYGYTF
TGTGCCAGCAGCCTGGGGGGCAGCTATGGCTACACCTTC
>few|TRBJ2-4|15|TRBV4-1|.
CASSQVPDSMNIQYF
TGCGCCAGCAGCCAAGTTCCGGATTCAATGAACATTCAGTACTTC
>many|TRBJ2-3|14|TRBV7-9|.
CASKERGSTDTQYF
TGTGCCAGCAAGGAGCGTGGGAGCACAGATACGCAGTATTTT
>many|TRBJ2-3|16|TRBV3-1|TRBD2
CASSPLPGLATDTQYF
TGTGCCAGCAGCCCGTTACCGGGACTAGCGACAGATACGCAGTATTTT
>many|TRBJ2-7|13|TRBV5-6|.
CASSLTTGWEQYF
TGTGCCAGCAGCTTGACCACAGGGTGGGAGCAGTACTTC
>.|TRBJ2-1|19|TRBV12-3/TRBV12-4|TRBD2
CACCLAPGLAGGSYNEQFF
TGTGCCTGCTGTTTAGCGCCGGGACTAGCGGGAGGTTCCTACAATGAGCAGTTCTTC
>few|TRBJ2-7|13|TRBV12-3/TRBV12-4|.
CASTSSDRARPYF
TGTGCCAGCACTTCATCTGACAGAGCCCGACCGTACTTC
>few|TRBJ1-1|14|TRBV7-8|TRBD1
CASSLEGAYTEAFF
TGTGCCAGCAGCTTAGAGGGGGCTTACACTGAAGCTTTCTTT
>few|TRBJ2-1|16|TRBV30|TRBD2
CAWSPTSGGPYNEQFF
TGTGCCTGGAGCCCGACTAGCGGGGGCCCATACAATGAGCAGTTCTTC
>.|TRBJ2-5|13|TRBV5-1|TRBD1
CASSTDRKETQYF
TGCGCCAGCAGCACGGACAGGAAAGAGACCCAGTACTTC
>many|TRBJ2-3|14|TRBV12-3/TRBV12-4|TRBD2
CASSFGGITDTQYF
TGTGCCAGCAGTTTCGGGGGGATAACAGATACGCAGTATTTT
>.|TRBJ1-2|13|TRBV9|.
CASSVDSAVGYTF
TGTGCCAGCAGCGTAGATTCGGCGGTTGGCTACACCTTC
>many|TRBJ2-1|15|TRBV2|TRBD2
CASREKTSGHVEQFF
TGTGCCAGCAGGGAAAAGACTAGCGGACACGTGGAGCAGTTCTTC
>many|TRBJ2-7|13|TRBV3-1|.
CASSQPVGYEQYF
TGTGCCAGCAGCCAACCCGTTGGCTACGAGCAGTACTTC
>few|TRBJ1-1|15|TRBV7-2|.
CASSLARGMGTEAFF
TGTGCCAGCAGCTTAGCCAGGGGAATGGGGACTGAAGCTTTCTTT
>many|TRBJ2-3|13|TRBV5-5|TRBD2
CASSLSSGKAQYF
TGTGCCAGCAGCTTGAGTAGCGGGAAGGCGCAGTATTTT
>.|TRBJ2-3|16|TRBV28|TRBD2
CASFESRLAGADTQYF
TGTGCCAGCTTCGAGTCACGACTAGCGGGGGCAGATACGCAGTATTTT